One sample yielded the 6 T cell receptor beta chains listed below, sequenced in a study of preoperative IRX-2 immunotherapy in early breast cancer. The treatment is: preoperative locoregional IRX-2 cytokine immunotherapy. This table comes from immunoSEQ multiplex PCR, and its TCRdb copy is limited to in-frame clones, with some not included. This sample yields 35,000 to 40,000 clones, of which roughly four fifths are seen a single time; roughly 1.5% belongs to the top ten. The sample here was lymph node tissue, taken after IRX-2 immunotherapy. All receptors derive from a human donor with breast cancer.

V is TRBV6-8 and J is TRBJ1-2; 8 positions match TRBD1. V lost 6 bases and J lost 1; bases outside the gene matches: 7. Germline CDR1 is MNHGY and CDR2 is SAAAGT. There are 15 residues in the CDR3. The DNA of the CDR3 is TGTGCCAGCAGGTCACCCGACAGGGGTAACTATGGCTACACCTTC. Protein product: CASRSPDRGNYGYTF.

This clone showed up just a few times. A junction end diverges from the germline sequence, so it may reflect a read error. Since one of the bases is ambiguous or unread, X appears in place of its residue. The chain links TRBV18 to TRBJ1-1; 7 bases fit TRBD1. Germline V lookup: CDR1 KGHSH, CDR2 LQKENI. The CDR3 runs 12 residues. In DNA, the CDR3 is TGTGCCAGYTCACAGGAGGGGGCTCAAGCTTTCTTT. Protein: CAXSQEGAQAFF. In full, the CDR3 reads CASSQEGAQAFF.

CDR3 nucleotide sequence: TGTGCCAGCTCACCTTCCAGGGGGGCGAACACTGAAGCTTTCTTT. It yields the protein CASSPSRGANTEAFF. The chain uses TRBV18 and TRBJ1-1; 7 bases align to TRBD1. The CDR3 is 15 residues long. Germline CDR1 is KGHSH and CDR2 is LQKENI. The V gene end was trimmed by 3 bases and the J gene end by 1 base; junction bases not matched to a gene: 5.

V is TRBV5-1 and J is TRBJ2-2; D possibly corresponds to TRBD1 (7 bases). V shed 4 bases and J shed 1 base, with 14 bases lying between them. The V gene's germline CDR1 is SGHRS and CDR2 YFSETQ. This CDR3 has 16 residues. This CDR3 is CASSGGTALNTGELFF. The CDR3 nucleotides are TGCGCCAGCAGCGGAGGGACAGCACTGAACACCGGGGAGCTGTTTTTT.

The table lists this clone with a few counts. The gene calls are TRBV11-3 and TRBJ2-7; D may match TRBD1 or TRBD2 (6 bases each). Germline V gene sequence: CDR1 SGHNT, CDR2 YENEEA. V shed 2 bases and J shed 3 bases, with 11 bases lying between them. CDR3 size: 14 residues. Written as DNA, the CDR3 is TGTGCCAGCAGCTTAACGGGGGCTGGCTACGAGCAGTACTTC. It specifies CASSLTGAGYEQYF.

V is TRBV6-8 and J is TRBJ1-2; no definite D call. The CDR3 sequence is 15 residues long. Trimming pared 2 bases from V and 4 bases from J, leaving 14 bases between. Germline lookup yields CDR1 MNHGY and CDR2 SAAAGT. CDR3 sequence reads: CASSYKGPVVYGYTF. In nucleotides, the CDR3 is TGTGCCAGCAGTTACAAAGGACCGGTAGTCTATGGCTACACCTTC.